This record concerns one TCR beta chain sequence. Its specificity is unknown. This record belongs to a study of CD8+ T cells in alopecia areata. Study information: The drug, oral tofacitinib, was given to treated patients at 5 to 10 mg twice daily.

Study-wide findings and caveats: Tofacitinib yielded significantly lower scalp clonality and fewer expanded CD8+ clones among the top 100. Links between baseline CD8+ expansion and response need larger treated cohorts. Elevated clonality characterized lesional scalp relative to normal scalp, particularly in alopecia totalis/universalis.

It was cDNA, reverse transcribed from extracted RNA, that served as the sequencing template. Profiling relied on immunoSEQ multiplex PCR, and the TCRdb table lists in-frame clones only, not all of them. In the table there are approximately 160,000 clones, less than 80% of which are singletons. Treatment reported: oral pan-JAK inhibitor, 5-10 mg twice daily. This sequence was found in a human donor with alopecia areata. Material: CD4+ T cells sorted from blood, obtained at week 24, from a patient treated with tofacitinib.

CDR3 region: CASSLDRGLGANVLTF. CDR3 sequence (DNA): TGTGCCAGCAGCCTAGACAGGGGGCTGGGGGCCAACGTCCTGACTTTC. The chain links TRBV7-3 to TRBJ2-6, with 10 positions matching TRBD1. The germline V gene encodes CDR1 SGHTA and CDR2 FQGTGA. This CDR3 has 16 residues. The ends lost 5 bases at V and 4 bases at J; junction bases unmatched: 5.